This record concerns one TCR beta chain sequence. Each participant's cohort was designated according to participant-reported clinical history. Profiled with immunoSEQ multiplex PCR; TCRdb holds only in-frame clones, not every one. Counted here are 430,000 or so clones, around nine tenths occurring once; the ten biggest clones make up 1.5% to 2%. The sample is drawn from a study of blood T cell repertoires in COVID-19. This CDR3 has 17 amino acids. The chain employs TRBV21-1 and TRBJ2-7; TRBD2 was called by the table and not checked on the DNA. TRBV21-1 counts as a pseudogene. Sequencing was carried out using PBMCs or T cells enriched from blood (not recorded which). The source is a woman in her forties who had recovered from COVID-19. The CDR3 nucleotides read TGTGCCAGCAGCAAAAGGGGGACTAGCGGGAGCAGGGGCGAGCAGTACTTC. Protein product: CASSKRGTSGSRGEQYF.